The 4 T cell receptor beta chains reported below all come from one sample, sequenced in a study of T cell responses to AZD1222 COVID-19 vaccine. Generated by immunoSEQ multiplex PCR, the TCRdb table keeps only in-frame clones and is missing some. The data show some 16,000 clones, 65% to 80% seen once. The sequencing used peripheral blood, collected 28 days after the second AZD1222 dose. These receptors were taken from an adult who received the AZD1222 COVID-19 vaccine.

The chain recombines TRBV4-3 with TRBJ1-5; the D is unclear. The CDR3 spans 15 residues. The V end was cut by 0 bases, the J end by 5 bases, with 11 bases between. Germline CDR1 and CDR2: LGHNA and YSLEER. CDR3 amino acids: CASSQDRYGDQPQHF. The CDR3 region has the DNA TGCGCCAGCAGCCAAGATAGGTACGGGGATCAGCCCCAGCATTTT.

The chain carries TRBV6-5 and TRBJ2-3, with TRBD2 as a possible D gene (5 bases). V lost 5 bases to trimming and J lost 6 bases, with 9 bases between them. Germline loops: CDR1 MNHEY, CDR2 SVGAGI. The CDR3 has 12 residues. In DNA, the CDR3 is TGTGCCAGCAGTACACCGGGGGATACGCAGTATTTT. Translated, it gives CASSTPGDTQYF.

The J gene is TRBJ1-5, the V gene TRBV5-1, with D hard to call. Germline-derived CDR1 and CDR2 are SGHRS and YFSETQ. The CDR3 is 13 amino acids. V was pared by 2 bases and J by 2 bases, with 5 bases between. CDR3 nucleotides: TGCGCCAGCAGCTTAAACGGCAATCAGCCCCAGCATTTT. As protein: CASSLNGNQPQHF. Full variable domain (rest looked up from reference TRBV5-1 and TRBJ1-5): KAGVTQTPRYLIKTRGQQVTLSCSPISGHRSVSWYQQTPGQGLQFLFEYFSETQRNKGNFPGRFSGRQFSNSRSEMNVSTLELGDSALYLCASSLNGNQPQHFGDGTRLSIL.

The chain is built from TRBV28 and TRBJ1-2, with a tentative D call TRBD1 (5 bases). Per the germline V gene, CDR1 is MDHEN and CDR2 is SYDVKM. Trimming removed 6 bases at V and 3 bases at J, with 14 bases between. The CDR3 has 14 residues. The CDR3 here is CASSPPTDYYGYTF. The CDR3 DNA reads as TGTGCCAGCAGCCCACCGACAGATTACTATGGCTACACCTTC.